The 15 T cell receptor beta chains reported below all come from one sample, sequenced in a study of T cell repertoires in cytomegalovirus infection. Their antigens are not known. TCRdb reanalysed the reads using MiXCR and keeps one entry per CDR3 protein. The sample lists roughly 920,000 distinct CDR3 sequences; around 30% were seen once. The sequencing used cultured CD8+ T cells from PBMCs, collected from culture after CMV antigen stimulation. The receptors originated from a human donor in good health (CMV status not recorded). Some clones in this sample may be carry-over from other donors' samples.

Only a few counts were recorded for this clonotype. CDR3 in amino acids: CASSLTENTQYF. CDR3 sequence (DNA): TGTGCCAGCAGCTTAACTGAAAATACGCAGTATTTT. J is TRBJ2-3 and V is TRBV7-9; unclear D gene. This CDR3 region has 12 residues. In germline, CDR1 is SEHNR, CDR2 FQNEAQ (reference sequence). The V gene lost 2 bases and the J gene lost 7 bases, with 7 bases spanning the gap.

There are a few counts of this clonotype. CDR3 sequence (DNA): TGTGCCAGCAGGGAAACCGGGACAGTGAACACTGAAGCTTTCTTT. This translates into CASRETGTVNTEAFF. The rearrangement joins TRBV27 to TRBJ1-1, with 7 bases lining up with TRBD1. The CDR3 is made up of 15 amino acids. Trimming cost V 6 bases and J 0 bases; bases outside gene matches: 7. The germline CDR1 and CDR2 sequences are MNHEY and SMNVEV (reference sequence).

This clonotype was seen only a few times. This sequence joins TRBV15 and TRBJ2-2, with no clear D. Trimming cost V 0 bases and J 3 bases, with 14 bases left between them. Germline CDR1 is LNHNV and CDR2 is YYDKDF (reference sequence). This CDR3 is 17 amino acids long. The CDR3 reads CATSRDLLLDYTGELFF. The CDR3 coding sequence is TGTGCCACCAGCAGAGATCTGCTTCTAGACTACACCGGGGAGCTGTTTTTT.

There are a few counts of this clonotype. The chain employs TRBV10-3 and TRBJ1-2; D might be TRBD1 (6 bases). The CDR3 is 16 amino acids. Germline CDR1 is ENHRY and CDR2 is SYGVKD. V was pared by 0 bases and J by 2 bases, with 13 bases between. The CDR3 protein is CAISESGTTTNYGYTF. The CDR3 coding sequence is TGTGCCATCAGTGAGTCGGGGACAACGACCAACTATGGCTACACCTTC.

This clonotype was observed many times. This chain uses TRBV12-3 or TRBV12-4 with TRBJ1-1, with TRBD1 matching 8 bases. Trimming took 7 bases from V and 4 from J; bases not matched to a gene: 8. The CDR3 is made up of 14 amino acids. CDR3 DNA: TGTGCCAGCACCAACAGGGGGGGGAGCACTGAAGCTTTCTTT. It specifies CASTNRGGSTEAFF.

The chain carries TRBV5-6 and TRBJ2-7; the match to TRBD1 covers 7 bases. The CDR3 has 15 amino acids. V shed 4 bases, J shed 2 bases, and the junction held 9 bases outside the gene matches. CDR1 is SGHDT, CDR2 YYEEEE, per germline. The CDR3: CASSGIQGVAYEQYV. In DNA form, the CDR3 reads TGTGCCAGCAGCGGCATCCAGGGGGTGGCCTACGAGCAGTACGTC.

This clonotype was detected a few times. The CDR3 spells CASSYWGPTLGEQFF. CDR3 nucleotides: TGTGCCAGCAGTTACTGGGGACCTACCCTCGGCGAGCAGTTCTTC. The chain combines TRBV6-5 with TRBJ2-1; perhaps D is TRBD1 or TRBD2 (5 bases each). The V end was cut by 1 base, the J end by 10 bases, with 17 bases between. This CDR3 is 15 amino acids long. CDR1 MNHEY and CDR2 SVGAGI come from the germline V gene.

This clonotype appeared a few times. The chain links TRBV7-9 to TRBJ2-2; tentatively, D is TRBD1 (6 bases). Germline V gives CDR1 SEHNR, CDR2 FQNEAQ (reference sequence). V lost 4 bases, J lost 5 bases, and 14 bases lay in between. The CDR3 is 15 amino acids. CDR3 sequence reads: CASSSDSTGTGELFF. DNA for the CDR3: TGTGCCAGCAGCTCGGACAGTACTGGAACCGGGGAGCTGTTTTTT. The full variable domain, rest sourced from reference TRBV7-9 and TRBJ2-2, is DTGVSQNPRHKITKRGQNVTFRCDPISEHNRLYWYRQTLGQGPEFLTYFQNEAQLEKSRLLSDRFSAERPKGSFSTLEIQRTEQGDSAMYLCASSSDSTGTGELFFGEGSRLTVL.

At least ten counts were recorded for this clonotype. The chain has TRBV5-4 and TRBJ1-2, with no clear D. V was trimmed by 3 bases and J by 5 bases, leaving 17 bases between them. The CDR3 totals 15 residues. The germline V gene has CDR1 SGHNT and CDR2 YYREEE (reference sequence). In nucleotides, the CDR3 is TGTGCCAGCAGCTACGGCGTAGGAATCAATTATGGCTACACCTTC. The encoded protein is CASSYGVGINYGYTF.

The J gene is TRBJ2-5, the V gene TRBV6-5; TRBD1 might be the D (5 bases). The CDR3 consists of 15 residues. Trimming took off 0 bases at V and 0 bases at J, with 8 bases between the two ends. Germline V CDR1 and CDR2: MNHEY, SVGAGI. CDR3 loop: CASSYSDSNQETQYF. Written as DNA, the CDR3 is TGTGCCAGCAGTTACTCCGACAGCAACCAAGAGACCCAGTACTTC.

V and J are TRBV24-1 and TRBJ2-2; 8 bases line up with TRBD1. This CDR3 has 19 residues. Trimming took 1 base from V and 0 from J; bases not matched to a gene: 9. In germline, CDR1 is KGHDR, CDR2 SFDVKD. This chain's CDR3 is CATSDFRQGALANTGELFF. In DNA form, the CDR3 reads TGTGCCACCAGTGATTTTCGGCAGGGGGCCCTTGCGAACACCGGGGAGCTGTTTTTT.

A few counts support this clonotype. The CDR3 nucleotides read TGCAGCGTTTCTAACAATGAGCAGTTCTTC. It encodes CSVSNNEQFF. The chain uses TRBV29-1 and TRBJ2-1, with no clear D. The germline V and J ends were trimmed by 5 bases and 5 bases, with 4 bases remaining between them. There are 10 residues in the CDR3. Germline V gene sequence: CDR1 SQVTM, CDR2 ANQGSEA.

This clonotype was recorded a few times. The chain has TRBV11-2 and TRBJ2-3, with 8 bases identical to TRBD1. The CDR3 covers 17 residues. Germline V gene data show CDR1 as SGHAT and CDR2 as FQNNGV. J was trimmed by 3 bases and V by 5 bases; bases with no gene match: 13. DNA of the CDR3: TGTGCCAGCAGCCACGAGCAGGGGGCCCCGCAGACAGATACGCAGTATTTT. It translates to CASSHEQGAPQTDTQYF. Drawing the rest from reference TRBV11-2 and TRBJ2-3, the complete variable domain is EAGVAQSPRYKIIEKRQSVAFWCNPISGHATLYWYQQILGQGPKLLIQFQNNGVVDDSQLPKDRFSAERLKGVDSTLKIQPAKLEDSAVYLCASSHEQGAPQTDTQYFGPGTRLTVL.

This chain uses TRBV7-9 with TRBJ2-1; perhaps D is TRBD1 or TRBD2 (5 bases each). The CDR3 contains 15 residues. Germline CDR1 and CDR2: SEHNR and FQNEAQ (reference sequence). Deletions cut 5 bases from V and 6 bases from J, with 17 bases between. Written as DNA, the CDR3 is TGTGCCAGCAGCAGCCGGGACCTAAGGCGCAATGAGCAGTTCTTC. Translating it yields CASSSRDLRRNEQFF.

This clonotype was seen once. V is TRBV15 and J is TRBJ1-5; TRBD1 might be the D (5 bases). V lost 0 bases to trimming and J lost 5 bases, with 11 bases between them. This CDR3 contains 15 residues. Germline V gene data show CDR1 as LNHNV and CDR2 as YYDKDF (reference sequence). The CDR3 DNA is TGTGCCACCAGCAGAGATGTGGGGGGGGATCAGCCCCAGCATTTT. Its protein product is CATSRDVGGDQPQHF.